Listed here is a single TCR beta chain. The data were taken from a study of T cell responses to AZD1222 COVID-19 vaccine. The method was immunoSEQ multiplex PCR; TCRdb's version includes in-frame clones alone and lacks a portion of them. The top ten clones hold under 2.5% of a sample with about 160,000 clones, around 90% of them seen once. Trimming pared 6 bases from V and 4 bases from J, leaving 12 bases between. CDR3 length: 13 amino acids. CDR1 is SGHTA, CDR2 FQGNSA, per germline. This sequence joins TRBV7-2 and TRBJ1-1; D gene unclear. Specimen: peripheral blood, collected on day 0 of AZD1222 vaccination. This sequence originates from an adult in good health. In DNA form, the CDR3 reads TGTGCCAGCAGTTTCCGGCGCGGCACTGAAGCTTTCTTT. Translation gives CASSFRRGTEAFF. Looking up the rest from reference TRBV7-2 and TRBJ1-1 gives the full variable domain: GAGVSQSPSNKVTEKGKDVELRCDPISGHTALYWYRQSLGQGLEFLIYFQGNSAPDKSGLPSDRFSAERTGGSVSTLTIQRTQQEDSAVYLCASSFRRGTEAFFGQGTRLTVV.